A selection of T cell receptor beta chains follows, all from one sample in a study of T cells after yellow fever vaccination. A single record per CDR3 protein comes from TCRdb applying MiXCR to the 5' RACE reads. The sample includes about 360,000 distinct CDR3 sequences, around 6.4% seen only once; the top ten take roughly 15%. This material consisted of PBMCs, taken 5 days after the yellow fever booster vaccination. These receptors were collected from a man aged 25 to 40 who received the YFV17D yellow fever vaccine. The CDR3 runs from the conserved cysteine through the conserved F or W. D genes are given only for firm matches. Clone size, where shown, is once, few, many, or a class for clones that have expanded.

>.|TRBJ1-4|TRBV11-2|.
TGTGCCAGCAGCCAGGGCGCAAATGAAAAACTGTTTTTT
CASSQGANEKLFF
>few|TRBJ1-5|TRBV12-3/TRBV12-4|.
TGTGCCAGCGGGGTCAGCAATCAGCCCCAGCATTTT
CASGVSNQPQHF
>.|TRBJ2-7|TRBV24-1|.
TGTGCCACCAGTGATTCGGTAGGGACCGGCGAGAAGCAGTACTTC
CATSDSVGTGEKQYF
>many|TRBJ2-1|TRBV11-2|.
TGTGCCAGCAGCTTAGAAGGGGCTAGCTCCTACAATGAGCAGTTCTTC
CASSLEGASSYNEQFF
>.|TRBJ2-5|TRBV12-3/TRBV12-4|.
TGTGCCAGCAGTCCTCAGGCATTTCAAGAGACCCAGTACTTC
CASSPQAFQETQYF
>many|TRBJ1-5|TRBV29-1|.
TGCAGCGTTGGCGGGGATAGCAATCAGCCCCAGCATTTT
CSVGGDSNQPQHF
>.|TRBJ1-6|TRBV5-1|.
TGCGCCAGCAGCTTAGGCCCGGCCAGGGAATCACCCCTCCACTTT
CASSLGPARESPLHF
>few|TRBJ2-5|TRBV27|TRBD1
TGTGCCAGCAGTTCCGGGACAGGGAAGACCCAGTACTTC
CASSSGTGKTQYF
>.|TRBJ2-2|TRBV2|.
TGTGCCAGCAGGACACACAACACCGGGGAGCTGTTTTTT
CASRTHNTGELFF
>.|TRBJ2-7|TRBV7-2|.
TGTGCCAGCAGCTTAGCGGCAGGGGTGTACGAGCAGTACTTC
CASSLAAGVYEQYF
>many|TRBJ2-1|TRBV20-1|.
TGCAGTGCTAGAGGACCAAAGGGGCAGTTCTTC
CSARGPKGQFF
>.|TRBJ2-7|TRBV7-9|TRBD1
TGTGCCAGCAGCTCATCCCGGGACAGGCCTTACGAGCAGTACTTC
CASSSSRDRPYEQYF
>.|TRBJ2-7|TRBV20-1|.
TGCAGTGCTAGCTCGTCACAGGGAATTGGGTACGAGCAGTACTTC
CSASSSQGIGYEQYF
>.|TRBJ2-7|TRBV11-2|TRBD2
TGTGCCAGCAGCCCGGGACTAGCGGAACACTACGAGCAGTACTTC
CASSPGLAEHYEQYF
>.|TRBJ1-2|TRBV4-3|.
TGCGCCAGCAGCCAAACGGACAGCTATGGCTACACCTTC
CASSQTDSYGYTF
>many|TRBJ1-6|TRBV7-2|.
TGTGCCAGCAGCTTAGGTCAGGGAATTTCACCCCTCCACTTT
CASSLGQGISPLHF
>many|TRBJ2-1|TRBV4-3|.
TGCGCCAGCAGCCAAGTCCTGCGACTACCTGAGCAGTTCTTC
CASSQVLRLPEQFF
>few|TRBJ2-6|TRBV10-3|.
TGTGCCAGCTCGGCGGCTGGGGCCAACGTCCTGACTTTC
CASSAAGANVLTF
>.|TRBJ1-5|TRBV7-2|TRBD1
TGTGCCAGCAGCTCTACAGGGGGCTTGAGCAATCAGCCCCAGCATTTT
CASSSTGGLSNQPQHF
>.|TRBJ2-5|TRBV29-1|TRBD1
TGCAGCGTTGAACAGGGGGCAGAGACCCAGTACTTC
CSVEQGAETQYF
>many|TRBJ2-7|TRBV20-1|TRBD1
TGCAGTGCTAGAGATCCGGGACAGAGACCCTACGAGCAGTACTTC
CSARDPGQRPYEQYF
>many|TRBJ2-2|TRBV6-1|.
TGTGCCAGCAGACAGGGCTCGGCCGGGGAGCTGTTTTTT
CASRQGSAGELFF
>.|TRBJ2-1|TRBV21-1|.
TGTGCCAGCAGCAAAGACAGGCTAGCGGTCCCGAGCTCCTACAATGAGCAGTTCTTC
CASSKDRLAVPSSYNEQFF
>.|TRBJ2-1|TRBV18|.
TGTGCCAGCTCACCGGGACAACTCCAGGGGAATGAGCAGTTCTTC
CASSPGQLQGNEQFF
>.|TRBJ1-5|TRBV10-3|.
TGTGCCATCAGCTCGAGGGACCCTAGCAATCAGCCCCAGCATTTT
CAISSRDPSNQPQHF
>few|TRBJ2-1|TRBV11-2|.
TGTGCCAGCAGCGGGACTGCGCGGCCTGAGCAGTTCTTC
CASSGTARPEQFF
>.|TRBJ2-3|TRBV18|TRBD1
TGTGCCAGCTCACGGTCAATGACAGGGGGCACAGATACGCAGTATTTT
CASSRSMTGGTDTQYF
>many|TRBJ2-7|TRBV20-1|TRBD2
TGCAGTGCTTATGAACCGGGACTAGCGAACGAGCAGTACTTC
CSAYEPGLANEQYF
>many|TRBJ2-5|TRBV28|TRBD2
TGTGCCAGCAGTGCTAGTGGTCTAGCGGGAGGTGAGACCCAGTACTTC
CASSASGLAGGETQYF
>few|TRBJ2-1|TRBV20-1|TRBD2
TGCAGTGCTAGAGGGACGGGGACTAGTTCTCTCTTC
CSARGTGTSSLF
>.|TRBJ2-2|TRBV18|.
TGTGCCAGCTCACCCGTCCAGCCAGGGGTAACCGGGGAGCTGTTTTTT
CASSPVQPGVTGELFF
>.|TRBJ2-7|TRBV20-1|TRBD1
TGCAGTGCTAGAGATGGGGCAGGGGGATACGAGCAGTACTTC
CSARDGAGGYEQYF
>.|TRBJ1-2|TRBV5-4|.
TGTGCCAGCAGCGTGGACGGAGTCTATGGCTACACCTTC
CASSVDGVYGYTF
>.|TRBJ2-2|TRBV20-1|.
TGCTGTGCTAGGCGTGAGGGCGGGATTTTGACCGGGGAGCTGTTTTTT
CCARREGGILTGELFF
>.|TRBJ1-1|TRBV10-3|TRBD1
TGTGCCATCAGTGACCCTACAGGGGGGAACACTGAAGCTTTCTTT
CAISDPTGGNTEAFF
>.|TRBJ2-5|TRBV6-2/TRBV6-3|.
TGTGCCAGCAGTTACTGGCACGGGAGTGGCGAGACCCAGTACTTC
CASSYWHGSGETQYF
>.|TRBJ2-5|TRBV5-1|.
TGCGCCAGCAGCTTTACACAGACCCAGTACTTC
CASSFTQTQYF
>.|TRBJ2-3|TRBV15|.
TGTGCCACCAGCAGCGATCAGGGGGGTGCAGATACGCAGTATTTT
CATSSDQGGADTQYF
>.|TRBJ2-5|TRBV20-1|.
TGCAGTGCTATTCGGGGCGCTAGTAAGCAGACCCAGTACTTC
CSAIRGASKQTQYF
>many|TRBJ2-1|TRBV5-1|.
TGCGCCAGCAGCTTGGAGAGTGTCTCTTACAATGAGCAGTTCTTC
CASSLESVSYNEQFF
>few|TRBJ2-7|TRBV5-1|TRBD2
TGCGCCAGCAGCCCGCAGTTAGGGGAGGGTATCTACGAGCAGTACTTC
CASSPQLGEGIYEQYF
>.|TRBJ2-1|TRBV7-2|.
TGTGCCAGCTGCTCCCACCGACTAGGAGGCGAGCAGTTCTTC
CASCSHRLGGEQFF
>.|TRBJ1-6|TRBV15|.
TGTGCCACCAGCAGAGTGAATTCACCCCTCCACTTT
CATSRVNSPLHF
>.|TRBJ2-7|TRBV11-1|TRBD2
TGTGCCAGCAGCCCTAGCGTATTATGGCCTAGCGGGAGATCACCCTACGAGCAGTACTTC
CASSPSVLWPSGRSPYEQYF
>few|TRBJ2-5|TRBV6-1|.
TGTGCCAGCAGTGCCGGACACAGGCACCCTCAAGAGACCCAGTACTTC
CASSAGHRHPQETQYF
>many|TRBJ2-5|TRBV10-3|TRBD2
TGTGCCATCAGTCTCGGGGGGGAGACCCAGTACTTC
CAISLGGETQYF
>.|TRBJ2-1|TRBV20-1|TRBD2
TGCAGTGTGTTTAGCGGGGCCCCCAATGAGCAGTTCTTC
CSVFSGAPNEQFF
>.|TRBJ2-1|TRBV14|TRBD2
TGTGCCAGCAGCCAAGGTGCGCTAGCGGTGGGAAATGAGCAGTTCTTC
CASSQGALAVGNEQFF
>.|TRBJ2-7|TRBV4-3|TRBD2
TGCGCCAGCAGCCAAGAAGTTGTCCTAGCGGGCTCCTACGAGCAGTACTTC
CASSQEVVLAGSYEQYF